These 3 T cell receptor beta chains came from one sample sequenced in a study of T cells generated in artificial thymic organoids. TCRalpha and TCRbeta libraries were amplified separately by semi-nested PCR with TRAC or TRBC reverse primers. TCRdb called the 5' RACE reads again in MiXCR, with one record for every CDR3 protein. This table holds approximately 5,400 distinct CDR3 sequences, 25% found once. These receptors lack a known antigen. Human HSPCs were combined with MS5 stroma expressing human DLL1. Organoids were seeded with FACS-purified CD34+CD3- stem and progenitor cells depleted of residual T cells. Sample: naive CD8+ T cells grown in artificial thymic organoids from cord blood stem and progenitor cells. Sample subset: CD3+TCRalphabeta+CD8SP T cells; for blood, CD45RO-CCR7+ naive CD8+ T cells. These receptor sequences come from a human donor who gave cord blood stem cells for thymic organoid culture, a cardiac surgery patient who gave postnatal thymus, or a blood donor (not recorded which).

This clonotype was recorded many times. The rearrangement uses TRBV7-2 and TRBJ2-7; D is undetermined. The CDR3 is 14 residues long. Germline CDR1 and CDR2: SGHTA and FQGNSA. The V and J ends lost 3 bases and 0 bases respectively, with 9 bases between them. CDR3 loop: CASSFLDRSYEQYF. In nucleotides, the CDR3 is TGTGCCAGCAGCTTCCTGGACCGCTCCTACGAGCAGTACTTC.

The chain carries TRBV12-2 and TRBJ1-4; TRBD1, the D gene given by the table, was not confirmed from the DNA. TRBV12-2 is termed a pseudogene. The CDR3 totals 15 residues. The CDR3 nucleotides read TGTGCAAGTCGCCCTCACCGGGACAGCCATGAAAAACTGTTTTTT. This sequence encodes CASRPHRDSHEKLFF.

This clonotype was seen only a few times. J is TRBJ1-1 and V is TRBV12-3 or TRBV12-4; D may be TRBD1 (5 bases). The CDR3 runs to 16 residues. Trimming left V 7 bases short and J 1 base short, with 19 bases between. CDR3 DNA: TGTGCCAGCACCCTAATCATCGGCAGGGAGAACACTGAAGCTTTCTTT. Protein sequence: CASTLIIGRENTEAFF.